The rows below give T cell receptor beta chains drawn from one sample of a study of monozygotic twins with inflammatory bowel disease. TCRdb re-called the 5' RACE reads; every CDR3 protein appears as one record, without DNA. Here the sample table reports about 380,000 distinct CDR3 sequences. The source material was blood. The receptor source for this set is a human donor with ulcerative colitis or Crohn's disease, or a healthy co-twin of an affected twin (not recorded which). Both conserved end residues are part of each CDR3.

V: TRBV9; J: TRBJ2-2; length: 16; CDR3: CASSVGLAGDTGELFF
V: TRBV12-3/TRBV12-4; J: TRBJ2-5; length: 17; CDR3: CASSSGTGGVPQETQYF
V: TRBV27; J: TRBJ2-5; length: 13; CDR3: CASSSQGWETQYF
V: TRBV20-1; J: TRBJ2-2; length: 13; CDR3: CSARQSSTGELFF
V: TRBV6-1; J: TRBJ1-5; length: 14; CDR3: CASSIDRGNQPQHF
V: TRBV7-9; J: TRBJ2-5; length: 15; CDR3: CASSSYGRNQETQYF
V: TRBV20-1; J: TRBJ2-1; length: 13; CDR3: CSASLSQGNEQFF
V: TRBV19; J: TRBJ1-5; length: 15; CDR3: CASSMAPGSGQPQHF
V: TRBV7-9; J: TRBJ2-2; length: 16; CDR3: CASSVGVTGTTGELFF
V: TRBV6-2/TRBV6-3; J: TRBJ1-1; length: 15; CDR3: CASSYVVDRVTEAFF
V: TRBV6-1; J: TRBJ1-6; length: 15; CDR3: CASTITGTGESPLHF
V: TRBV12-3/TRBV12-4; J: TRBJ2-5; length: 16; CDR3: CASSQSRQGPQETQYF
V: TRBV7-2; J: TRBJ1-2; length: 12; CDR3: CASRPQSYGYTF
V: TRBV27; J: TRBJ2-7; length: 18; CDR3: CASSLDDPRDRVSYEQYF
V: TRBV12-3/TRBV12-4; J: TRBJ2-7; length: 13; CDR3: CASRVDMSREQYF
V: TRBV6-1; J: TRBJ1-3; length: 14; CDR3: CASSVDREGNTIYF
V: TRBV5-1; J: TRBJ2-7; length: 11; CDR3: CASYRANEQYF
V: TRBV6-5; J: TRBJ1-2; length: 14; CDR3: CASSSGRIADGYTF
V: TRBV7-2; J: TRBJ2-2; length: 16; CDR3: CASNPWGTANTGELFF